This is a list of T cell receptor beta chains from one sample in a study of T cells in localized non-small cell lung cancer. Here immunoSEQ multiplex PCR was the method, and the copy in TCRdb shows in-frame clones only, minus some. The sample carries about 5,400 clones, 35% recorded once. This specimen consisted of lung tumor tissue, obtained before any cancer treatment. These receptors came from a male donor at least 60 years old with stage I squamous cell lung carcinoma. Both conserved end residues are part of each CDR3. D genes are given only for firm matches. The size entry is marked missing in some rows and otherwise reads once, few, many or a size class.

-	TRBV28	TRBJ1-4	-	TGTGCCAGCAGTTTAATGGAAGAAAAACTGTTTTTT	CASSLMEEKLFF
-	TRBV1	TRBJ1-4	few	TGCGCCAGCAGCCCAGGGGCAGGATACGAAAAACTGTTTTTT	CASSPGAGYEKLFF
TRBD1	TRBV29-1	TRBJ2-1	-	TGCAGCGTTGGTGGGACAGGGTCCTACAATGAGCAGTTCTTC	CSVGGTGSYNEQFF
-	TRBV19	TRBJ1-2	-	TGTGCCAGTAGTTCCCGCGGGGCTTCGGATGGCTACACCTTC	CASSSRGASDGYTF
TRBD1	TRBV30	TRBJ1-5	-	TGTGCCTGGGGCCGGGACAGGGTGGGTCAGCCCCAGCATTTT	CAWGRDRVGQPQHF
TRBD1	TRBV30	TRBJ1-1	few	TGTGCCTGGGGATCAGGGGGCCCTGAAGCTTTCTTT	CAWGSGGPEAFF
-	TRBV6-8	TRBJ2-3	-	TGTGCCAGCGAAACGACGGGTAGCACAGATACGCAGTATTTT	CASETTGSTDTQYF
-	TRBV28	TRBJ1-2	medium-sized	TGTGCCAGCGGGTGGGCACTCTATGGCTACACCTTC	CASGWALYGYTF
TRBD2	TRBV19	TRBJ2-7	-	TGTGCCAGTAGCCTCACCGGGACTAGGATCTACGAGCAGTACTTC	CASSLTGTRIYEQYF
-	TRBV6-8	TRBJ1-1	-	TGTGCCAGCAGCCCTAATGGGGTGGTCACTGAAGCTTTCTTT	CASSPNGVVTEAFF
-	TRBV6-8	TRBJ2-7	few	TGTGCCAGCAGACCTACCGGTCTAGCCTTCTACGAGCAGTACTTC	CASRPTGLAFYEQYF
TRBD1	TRBV11-3	TRBJ1-5	-	TGTGCCAGCAGCCTGACAGGGGAACCGAATCAGCCCCAGCATTTT	CASSLTGEPNQPQHF
-	TRBV6-1	TRBJ1-2	few	TGTGCCAGCAGTGAAGCGCCGGCCGGAGTTGGCTACACCTTC	CASSEAPAGVGYTF
TRBD1	TRBV28	TRBJ2-7	few	TGTGCCAGCAGTTCCATTCCACGGGACAGGGCCATGTACGAGCAGTACTTC	CASSSIPRDRAMYEQYF
TRBD2	TRBV19	TRBJ2-3	-	TGTGCCAGTAGTAGCAAACTGGGGACTAGCGGAACCACAGATACGCAGTATTTT	CASSSKLGTSGTTDTQYF
TRBD1	TRBV6-8	TRBJ2-4	few	TGTGCCAGCAGTTCCCTTTTCCGGGACAGGGGGATCAAAAACATTCAGTACTTC	CASSSLFRDRGIKNIQYF
TRBD1	TRBV11-3	TRBJ1-6	medium-sized	TGTGCCAGCAGCCCAGAAGGGGGCCCTTTCTCTTCACCCCTCCACTTT	CASSPEGGPFSSPLHF